This TCR beta chain derives from a study of type 1 and type 2 diabetes patients. Study summary: CD4+ or CD8+ T cells were positively selected from PBMCs with microbeads.

Each diabetic donor fulfilled classification criteria for either type 1 or type 2. Around 10 milliliters of peripheral blood were drawn from each donor. Notes on the study in general: V and J gene usage correlated at 0.9 to 0.97 between type 2 diabetes and control samples.

Points on this clonotype: Its antigen is unidentified.

The PCR template was genomic DNA. The TCR beta CDR3 region was amplified using 30 forward and 13 reverse primers. MiXCR, applied by TCRdb to the multiplex PCR reads, yields one record per CDR3 protein. This sample yields 280,000 or so distinct CDR3 sequences, of which 45% to 60% are seen a single time; around 15% belongs to the top ten. Germline values: CDR1 SEHNR, CDR2 FQNEAQ (reference sequence). CDR3 length: 15 residues. This chain uses TRBV7-9 with TRBJ2-5, with a tentative D call TRBD2 (6 bases). The J call is doubtful: the DNA matches TRBJ2-1 better. The sequence derives from a man aged 18 to 30 with type 2 diabetes. Sequences were obtained from peripheral blood mononuclear cells (PBMCs). The CDR3 DNA is TGTGCCAGCAGCGATAATAGGGACTCTTCCAATGAGCAGTTCTTC. Translation gives CASSDNRDSSNEQFF.